A single sample is the source of the 27 T cell receptor beta chains below, sequenced in a study of T cells in Graves' hyperthyroidism and ophthalmopathy. Regions amplified from RNA transcripts were the TCR beta CDR3 regions. The HTBI primer set drove a first-round RT-PCR of the TCR CDR3. TCRdb re-called the multiplex PCR reads with MiXCR, one entry per CDR3 protein. The sample contains hundreds of thousands of distinct CDR3 sequences, roughly 13% of which appear only once. The material sequenced was blood. The receptor set was obtained from a woman aged 18-35 years with Graves' hyperthyroidism.

About this clonotype itself: A much larger clonotype is one base distant, so this may be a read error. The chain employs TRBV11-2 and TRBJ2-5; tentatively, D is TRBD1 or TRBD2 (6 bases each). Germline V gives CDR1 SGHAT, CDR2 FQNNGV. The CDR3 has 16 residues. The chain's CDR3 is CASSSGAGTSLGTRYF. The DNA of the CDR3 is TGTGCCAGCAGCTCGGGGGCCGGGACCTCGTTGGGGACCCGGTACTTC.

In its sample, this clonotype was seen a few times. The genes are TRBV9 and TRBJ1-6; 7 bases match TRBD1. Unmatched junction bases numbered 7, after V lost 2 bases and J lost 5 bases. The CDR3 runs 16 residues. Germline CDR1 SGDLS, CDR2 YYNGEE. The CDR3 loop is CASSVTGMDHNSPLHF. Written as DNA, the CDR3 is TGTGCCAGCAGCGTGACAGGGATGGACCATAATTCACCCCTCCACTTT.

Many counts were recorded for this clonotype. J is TRBJ2-1 and V is TRBV6-2 or TRBV6-3; D call uncertain. The CDR3 loop spans 15 amino acids. Germline loops: CDR1 MNHEY, CDR2 SVGEGT. The V end lost 4 bases, the J end lost 7 bases, and 17 bases lay between the germline ends. CDR3 DNA: TGTGCCAGCAGTTCCTCTAGGTTGAAATCTAATGAGCAGTTCTTC. Its protein is CASSSSRLKSNEQFF.

This clonotype was seen many times. The V call is TRBV7-9, the J call TRBJ2-5; the match to TRBD2 covers 11 bases. The germline gives CDR1 SEHNR, CDR2 FQNEAQ (reference sequence). V lost 7 bases to trimming and J lost 5 bases; unmatched junction nucleotides: 9. The CDR3 length is 15 residues. The CDR3 bases are TGTGCCAGCAAGGTTAGCGGGGGGGCCGCGGAGACCCAGTACTTC. This sequence encodes CASKVSGGAAETQYF.

This clonotype was found many times. The rearrangement joins TRBV11-2 to TRBJ1-2; D is unresolved. CDR3 length: 14 residues. V lost 5 bases, J lost 5 bases, and 15 bases lay in between. Germline V gene lookup returns CDR1 SGHAT and CDR2 FQNNGV. Here the CDR3 DNA reads TGTGCCAGCAGCCCCACCCGGCCGGCTTATGGCTACACCTTC. It yields the protein CASSPTRPAYGYTF.

CDR3 in DNA: TGTGCCAGCAGCTTAAAGGGGGTTGTAAAGGATACGCAGTATTTT. It yields the protein CASSLKGVVKDTQYF. The rearrangement joins TRBV7-9 to TRBJ2-3, with a weak D call TRBD1 (6 bases). Germline CDR1 is SEHNR and CDR2 is FQNEAQ (reference sequence). Trimming left V 2 bases short and J 6 bases short, with 15 bases between. CDR3 length: 15 amino acids.

This clonotype was picked up a small number of times. The chain employs TRBV19 and TRBJ2-1; D might be TRBD1 or TRBD2, each matching 5 bases. Germline V CDR1 and CDR2: LNHDA, SQIVND (reference sequence). Trimming removed 7 bases at V and 9 bases at J, with 19 bases between. This CDR3 contains 14 residues. The CDR3 region is CASNPSRSGREQFF. The CDR3 bases are TGTGCCAGTAATCCCTCCCGGTCGGGGCGTGAGCAGTTCTTC.

Concerning this clonotype itself: A clone one base away is much larger, so this may be a read error. This sequence joins TRBV28 and TRBJ2-5; perhaps TRBD1 as D (5 bases). CDR1 MDHEN and CDR2 SYDVKM come from the germline V gene. The CDR3 is 13 amino acids. CDR3 loop: CQGVNRVRETQYF. The CDR3 DNA is TGCCAAGGGGTCAACCGGGTGCGAGAGACCCAGTACTTC.

This rearrangement joins TRBV15 to TRBJ2-1; a weak D match, TRBD1 (7 bases). The CDR3 covers 15 residues. V dropped 2 bases and J dropped 8 bases, with 16 bases sitting between them. Germline lookup yields CDR1 LNHNV and CDR2 YYDKDF (reference sequence). The CDR3 sequence is CATSRPRGAGDEQFF. The CDR3 nucleotides are TGTGCCACCAGCAGACCCAGGGGGGCAGGGGATGAGCAGTTCTTC.

This clonotype was seen many times. The chain carries TRBV20-1 and TRBJ2-7, with D possibly TRBD2 on 7 matching bases. Deletions cut 3 bases from V and 0 bases from J, with 12 bases between. There are 14 residues in the CDR3. Germline CDR1 DFQATT, CDR2 SNEGSKA (reference sequence). This CDR3 is CSARGAGVSYEQYF. The CDR3 nucleotides are TGCAGTGCTAGGGGGGCGGGAGTCTCCTACGAGCAGTACTTC.

This clonotype was observed at least ten times. The gene calls are TRBV6-1 and TRBJ2-1; D remains unclear. Germline values: CDR1 MNHNS, CDR2 SASEGT. The germline V and J ends were trimmed by 1 base and 0 bases, with 7 bases remaining between them. The CDR3 spans 15 residues. CDR3 in DNA: TGTGCCAGCAGTGAAGACCCGAGCTCCTACAATGAGCAGTTCTTC. Its protein product is CASSEDPSSYNEQFF.

This clonotype has at least ten counts. The chain couples TRBV6-1 to TRBJ1-6, with D possibly matching TRBD1 (5 bases). Germline assignment: CDR1 MNHNS and CDR2 SASEGT. The CDR3 runs to 12 residues. The V end was cut by 9 bases, the J end by 4 bases, with 7 bases between. CDR3 sequence (DNA): TGTGCCAGGGGGGGATATAATTCACCCCTCCACTTT. Amino acids: CARGGYNSPLHF.

This clonotype was observed at least ten times. The chain uses TRBV6-1 and TRBJ1-2; a possible D gene is TRBD1 (6 bases). Germline V CDR1 and CDR2: MNHNS, SASEGT. Trimming pared 5 bases from V and 2 bases from J, leaving 15 bases between. The CDR3 has 15 amino acids. CDR3 amino acids: CASSFTTGRNYGYTF. The DNA for the CDR3 is TGTGCCAGCAGTTTCACGACAGGCCGCAACTATGGCTACACCTTC.

V gene TRBV5-1 combines with J gene TRBJ1-4; D remains unclear. The CDR3 loop spans 12 amino acids. The ends were cut back, 4 bases at V and 7 bases at J, with 8 bases in the middle. Germline V CDR1 and CDR2: SGHRS, YFSETQ. This chain's CDR3 is CASSPGSEKLFF. Here the CDR3 DNA reads TGCGCCAGCAGCCCGGGCAGTGAAAAACTGTTTTTT.

In its sample, this clonotype was seen many times. CDR3 nucleotide sequence: TGTGCCAGCACCAATGGACGGGACACTGAAGCTTTCTTT. Its protein is CASTNGRDTEAFF. J is TRBJ1-1 and V is TRBV3-1; D not resolved. This CDR3 region has 13 residues. Germline V gene data show CDR1 as LGHDT and CDR2 as YNNKEL (reference sequence). The germline V and J ends were trimmed by 7 bases and 3 bases, with 12 bases remaining between them.

The genes are TRBV4-2 and TRBJ1-4, with D tentatively TRBD1 (6 bases). V was pared by 1 base and J by 6 bases, with 12 bases between. Germline CDR1 is LGHNA and CDR2 is YNFKEQ. CDR3 size: 15 residues. This chain's CDR3 is CASSQVWGLDEKLFF. CDR3 sequence (DNA): TGTGCCAGCAGCCAAGTGTGGGGGCTCGATGAAAAACTGTTTTTT.

In this sample, this clonotype turned up many times. The chain uses TRBV18 and TRBJ1-1; no clear D. Germline values: CDR1 KGHSH, CDR2 LQKENI. Deletions cut 2 bases from V and 6 bases from J, with 10 bases between. The CDR3 has 13 amino acids. Here the CDR3 reads CASSPSPGSEAFF. The CDR3 coding sequence is TGTGCCAGCTCACCATCCCCAGGCTCTGAAGCTTTCTTT.

This clonotype was seen many times. The V and J genes are TRBV27 and TRBJ2-2; 7 nucleotides line up with TRBD2. Germline lookup yields CDR1 MNHEY and CDR2 SMNVEV (reference sequence). The V segment lost 4 bases and the J segment 3 bases; nucleotides outside the gene matches: 11. This CDR3 spans 17 amino acids. The CDR3 loop is CASSSYIAGRDTGELFF. CDR3 coding DNA: TGTGCCAGCAGTTCGTACATAGCGGGTAGGGACACCGGGGAGCTGTTTTTT.

This clonotype was found a few times. This chain connects TRBV6-1 to TRBJ2-6; D may be TRBD1 (5 bases). Germline loops: CDR1 MNHNS, CDR2 SASEGT. CDR3 length equals 15 residues. V lost 9 bases, J lost 1 base, and 13 bases lay in between. CDR3 amino acids: CASLNRPSGANVLTF. The CDR3 DNA sequence: TGTGCCAGTTTGAACAGGCCATCTGGGGCCAACGTCCTGACTTTC.

The chain links TRBV5-4 to TRBJ2-3; D perhaps matches TRBD2 (6 bases). V was cut by 4 bases and J by 6 bases, with 18 bases left in between. Germline values: CDR1 SGHNT, CDR2 YYREEE (reference sequence). The CDR3 has 15 amino acids. For the CDR3, the DNA is TGTGCCAGCAGCGGGTGGGGACTTCTCCGGGATACGCAGTATTTT. Translated, it gives CASSGWGLLRDTQYF.

This sequence joins TRBV9 and TRBJ2-2; the match to TRBD2 covers 7 bases. Trimming cost V 0 bases and J 6 bases; bases outside gene matches: 2. CDR1 and CDR2 (germline): SGDLS, YYNGEE. This CDR3 comprises 14 residues. CDR3 in amino acids: CASSVVGGAGELFF. In nucleotides, the CDR3 is TGTGCCAGCAGCGTAGTGGGGGGGGCCGGGGAGCTGTTTTTT. Variable domain in full (rest from reference TRBV9 and TRBJ2-2): DSGVTQTPKHLITATGQRVTLRCSPRSGDLSVYWYQQSLDQGLQFLIQYYNGEERAKGNILERFSAQQFPDLHSELNLSSLELGDSALYFCASSVVGGAGELFFGEGSRLTVL.

In its sample, this clonotype was seen many times. The rearrangement uses TRBV2 and TRBJ2-3; D remains ambiguous. V was cut by 6 bases and J by 0 bases, with 16 bases left in between. The CDR3 sequence is 16 residues long. CDR1 is SNHLY, CDR2 FYNNEI, per germline. As DNA, the CDR3 is TGTGCCAGCAGCCGTCAAAGCCTCACTAGCACAGATACGCAGTATTTT. Translation: CASSRQSLTSTDTQYF. Full variable domain (outside the CDR3, taken from reference TRBV2 and TRBJ2-3): EPEVTQTPSHQVTQMGQEVILRCVPISNHLYFYWYRQILGQKVEFLVSFYNNEISEKSEIFDDQFSVERPDGSNFTLKIRSTKLEDSAMYFCASSRQSLTSTDTQYFGPGTRLTVL.

This clonotype was counted a few times. A much larger clone sits a single nucleotide away, making a read error possible. This chain uses TRBV20-1 with TRBJ2-1; 10 positions match TRBD2. Germline-derived CDR1 and CDR2 are DFQATT and SNEGSKA (reference sequence). Trimming at V came to 0 bases and at J to 1 base, leaving 0 bases not matched to a gene. This CDR3 contains 15 residues. As DNA, the CDR3 is TGCAGTGCTAGAGAGGGACTAGCGTCCTACAATGAGCAGTTCTTC. This codes for CSAREGLASYNEQFF.

This clonotype was seen repeatedly, ten times or more. The V and J genes are TRBV28 and TRBJ1-2, with 8 nucleotides matching TRBD1. Germline V gene sequence: CDR1 MDHEN, CDR2 SYDVKM. Germline trimming cut 6 bases from V and 4 bases from J; bases unmatched to any gene: 4. CDR3 size: 13 residues. The CDR3 sequence is CASRPDRGYGYTF. DNA for the CDR3: TGTGCCAGCAGACCCGACAGGGGCTATGGCTACACCTTC.

This clonotype was recorded at least ten times. This rearrangement joins TRBV11-2 to TRBJ2-3; TRBD2 aligns across 7 bases. Germline V CDR1 and CDR2: SGHAT, FQNNGV. J gave up 2 bases and V 1 base, and 9 bases lay outside the gene matches. The CDR3 loop spans 17 amino acids. The CDR3 region has the DNA TGTGCCAGCAGCTTAGGTGTTTTGGGGGGGACCACAGATACGCAGTATTTT. Its protein is CASSLGVLGGTTDTQYF.

This clonotype was counted ten times or more. This chain uses TRBV7-2 with TRBJ2-1; D call uncertain. This CDR3 has 13 residues. Trimming shortened V by 2 bases and J by 9 bases, and 11 bases separated the two germline ends. Germline lookup yields CDR1 SGHTA and CDR2 FQGNSA. CDR3 coding DNA: TGTGCCAGCAGCTTATTAGGGCCAGCTGAGCAGTTCTTC. This codes for CASSLLGPAEQFF.

This clonotype was counted a few times. V and J are TRBV7-3 and TRBJ1-2; perhaps TRBD1 as D (5 bases). The CDR3 is made up of 14 amino acids. Trimming shortened V by 2 bases and J by 7 bases, and 14 bases separated the two germline ends. CDR1 is SGHTA and CDR2 is FQGTGA in the germline V gene. The CDR3 spells CASSLDKGLGGYTF. The CDR3 DNA reads TGTGCCAGCAGCTTAGATAAGGGGCTGGGTGGCTACACCTTC.